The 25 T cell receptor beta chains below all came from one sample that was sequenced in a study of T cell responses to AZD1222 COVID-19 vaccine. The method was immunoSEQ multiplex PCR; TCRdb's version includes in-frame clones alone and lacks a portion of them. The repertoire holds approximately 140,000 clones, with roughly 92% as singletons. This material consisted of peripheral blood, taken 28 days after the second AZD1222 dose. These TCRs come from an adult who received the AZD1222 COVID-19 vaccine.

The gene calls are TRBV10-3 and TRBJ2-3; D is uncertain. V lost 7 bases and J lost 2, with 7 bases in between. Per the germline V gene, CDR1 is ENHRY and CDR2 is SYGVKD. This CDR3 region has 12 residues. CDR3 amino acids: CAITTDTDTQYF. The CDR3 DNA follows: TGTGCCATCACTACCGACACAGATACGCAGTATTTT.

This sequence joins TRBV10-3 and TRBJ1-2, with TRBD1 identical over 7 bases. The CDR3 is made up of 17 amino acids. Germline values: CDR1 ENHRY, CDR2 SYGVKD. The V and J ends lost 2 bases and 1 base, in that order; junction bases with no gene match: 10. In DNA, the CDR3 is TGTGCCATCAGTGAGCCGGGACAGACCCCCTTTAACTATGGCTACACCTTC. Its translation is CAISEPGQTPFNYGYTF.

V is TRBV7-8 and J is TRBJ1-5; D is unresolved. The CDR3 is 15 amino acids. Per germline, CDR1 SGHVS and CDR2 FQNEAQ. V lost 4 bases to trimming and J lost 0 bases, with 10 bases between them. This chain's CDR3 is CASSSSIDSNQPQHF. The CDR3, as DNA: TGTGCCAGCAGCTCCTCGATCGATAGCAATCAGCCCCAGCATTTT.

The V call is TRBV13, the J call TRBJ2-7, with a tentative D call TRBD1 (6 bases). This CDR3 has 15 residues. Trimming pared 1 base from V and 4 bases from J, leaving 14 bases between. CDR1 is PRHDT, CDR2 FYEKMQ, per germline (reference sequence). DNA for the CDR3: TGTGCCAGCAGCTTAGTGGGGGCGGCAGCTTACGAGCAGTACTTC. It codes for CASSLVGAAAYEQYF.

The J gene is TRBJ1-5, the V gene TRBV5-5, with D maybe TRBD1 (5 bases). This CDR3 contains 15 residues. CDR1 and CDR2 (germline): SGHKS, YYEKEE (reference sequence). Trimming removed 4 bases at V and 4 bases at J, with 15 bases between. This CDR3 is CASSESGTQNQPQHF. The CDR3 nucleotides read TGTGCCAGCAGCGAGTCCGGGACTCAAAATCAGCCCCAGCATTTT.

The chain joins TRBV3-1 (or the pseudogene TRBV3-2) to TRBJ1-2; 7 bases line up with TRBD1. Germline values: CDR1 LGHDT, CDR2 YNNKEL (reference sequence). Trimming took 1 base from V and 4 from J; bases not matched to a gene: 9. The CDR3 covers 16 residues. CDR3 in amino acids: CASSQVATGTGYGYTF. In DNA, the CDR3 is TGTGCCAGCAGCCAAGTCGCGACAGGGACGGGCTATGGCTACACCTTC.

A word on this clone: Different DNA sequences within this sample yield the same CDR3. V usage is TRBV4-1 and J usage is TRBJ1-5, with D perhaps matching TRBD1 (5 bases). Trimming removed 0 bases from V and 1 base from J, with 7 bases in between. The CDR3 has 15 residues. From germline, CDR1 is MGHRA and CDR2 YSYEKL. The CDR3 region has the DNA TGCGCCAGCAGCCAAGATCAGGGCAGCAATCAGCCCCAGCATTTT. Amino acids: CASSQDQGSNQPQHF.

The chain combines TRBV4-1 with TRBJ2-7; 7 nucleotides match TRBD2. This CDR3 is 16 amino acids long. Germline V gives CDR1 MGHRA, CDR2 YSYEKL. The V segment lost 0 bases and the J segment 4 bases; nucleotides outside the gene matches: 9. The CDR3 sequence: CASSQDLVRTRYEQYF. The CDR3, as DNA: TGCGCCAGCAGCCAAGATCTGGTGAGGACTAGATACGAGCAGTACTTC.

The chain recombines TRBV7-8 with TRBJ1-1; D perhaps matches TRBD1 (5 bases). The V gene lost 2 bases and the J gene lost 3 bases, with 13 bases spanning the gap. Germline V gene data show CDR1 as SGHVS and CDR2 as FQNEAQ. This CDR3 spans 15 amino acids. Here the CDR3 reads CASSLSRGPDTEAFF. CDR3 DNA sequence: TGTGCCAGCAGCTTATCCCGGGGCCCGGACACTGAAGCTTTCTTT.

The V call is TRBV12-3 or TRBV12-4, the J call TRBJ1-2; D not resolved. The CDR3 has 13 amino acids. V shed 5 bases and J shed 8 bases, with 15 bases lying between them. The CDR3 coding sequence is TGTGCCAGCAGTCTCGACATGGGTCAAGGCTACACCTTC. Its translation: CASSLDMGQGYTF.

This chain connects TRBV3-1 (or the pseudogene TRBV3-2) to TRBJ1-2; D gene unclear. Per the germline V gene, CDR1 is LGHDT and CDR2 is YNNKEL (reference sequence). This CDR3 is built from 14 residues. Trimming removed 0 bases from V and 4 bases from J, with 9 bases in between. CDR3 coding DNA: TGTGCCAGCAGCCAAGAAGGTCTGGGCTATGGCTACACCTTC. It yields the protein CASSQEGLGYGYTF.

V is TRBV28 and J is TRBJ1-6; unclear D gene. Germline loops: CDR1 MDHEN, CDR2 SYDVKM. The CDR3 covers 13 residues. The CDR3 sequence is CASLRDHNSPLHF. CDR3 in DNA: TGTGCTTCTCTCCGGGATCATAATTCACCCCTCCACTTT.

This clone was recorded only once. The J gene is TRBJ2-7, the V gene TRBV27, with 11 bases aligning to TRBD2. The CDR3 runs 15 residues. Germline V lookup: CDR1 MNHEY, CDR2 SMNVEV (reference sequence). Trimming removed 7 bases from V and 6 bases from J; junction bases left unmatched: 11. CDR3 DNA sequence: TGTGCCAGCACCACTTTACTAGCGGGAGAGGGCGAGCAGTACTTC. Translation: CASTTLLAGEGEQYF.

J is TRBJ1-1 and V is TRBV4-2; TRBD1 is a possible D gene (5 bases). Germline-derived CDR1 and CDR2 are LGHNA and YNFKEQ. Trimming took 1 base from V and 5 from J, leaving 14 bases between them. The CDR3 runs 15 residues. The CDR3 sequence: CASSQVSGLVTEAFF. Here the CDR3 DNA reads TGTGCCAGCAGCCAAGTCTCAGGGTTAGTAACTGAAGCTTTCTTT.

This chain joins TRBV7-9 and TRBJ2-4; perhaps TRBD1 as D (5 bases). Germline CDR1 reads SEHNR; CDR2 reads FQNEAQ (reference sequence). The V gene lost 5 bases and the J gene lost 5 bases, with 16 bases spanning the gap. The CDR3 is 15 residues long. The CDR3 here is CASSPQAQGQNIQYF. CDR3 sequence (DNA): TGTGCCAGCAGCCCCCAAGCGCAGGGCCAAAACATTCAGTACTTC.

DNA of the CDR3: TGTGCCAGCAGTTACTCAGACAGCTATGGCTACACCTTC. Its protein is CASSYSDSYGYTF. J is TRBJ1-2 and V is TRBV6-5, with D perhaps TRBD1 (5 bases). Germline CDR1 reads MNHEY; CDR2 reads SVGAGI. V dropped 0 bases and J dropped 4 bases, with 6 bases sitting between them. The CDR3 consists of 13 residues.

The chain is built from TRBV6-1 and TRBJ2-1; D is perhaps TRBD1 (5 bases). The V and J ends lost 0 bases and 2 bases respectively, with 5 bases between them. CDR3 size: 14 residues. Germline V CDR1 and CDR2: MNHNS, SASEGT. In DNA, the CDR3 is TGTGCCAGCAGTGAAGCGACAGCCTACAATGAGCAGTTCTTC. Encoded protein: CASSEATAYNEQFF.

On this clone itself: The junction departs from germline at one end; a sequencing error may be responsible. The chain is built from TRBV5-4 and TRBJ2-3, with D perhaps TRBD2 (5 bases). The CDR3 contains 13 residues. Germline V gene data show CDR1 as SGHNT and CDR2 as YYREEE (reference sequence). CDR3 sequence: CASSLDSGDTQYF. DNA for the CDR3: TGTGCCAGCAGTTTGGACTCCGGAGATACGCAGTATTTT.

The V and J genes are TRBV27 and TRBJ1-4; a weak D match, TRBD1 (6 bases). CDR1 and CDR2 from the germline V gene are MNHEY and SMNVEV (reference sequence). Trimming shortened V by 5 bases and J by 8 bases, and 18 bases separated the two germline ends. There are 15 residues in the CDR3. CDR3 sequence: CASSPAGGGGEKLFF. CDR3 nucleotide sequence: TGTGCCAGCAGTCCAGCCGGGGGCGGAGGGGAAAAACTGTTTTTT.

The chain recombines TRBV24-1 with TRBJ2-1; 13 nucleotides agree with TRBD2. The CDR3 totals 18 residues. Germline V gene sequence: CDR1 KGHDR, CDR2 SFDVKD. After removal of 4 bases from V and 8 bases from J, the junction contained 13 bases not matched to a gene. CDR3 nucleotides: TGTGCCACCAGTGACCCCGGACTAGCGGGAGTCAGGGGTCATGAGCAGTTCTTC. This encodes CATSDPGLAGVRGHEQFF.

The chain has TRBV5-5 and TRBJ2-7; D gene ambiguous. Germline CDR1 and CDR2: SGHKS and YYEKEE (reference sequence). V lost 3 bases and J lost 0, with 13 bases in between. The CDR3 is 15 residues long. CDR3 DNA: TGTGCCAGCAGCTCCGACGTCGGTGGCTCCTACGAGCAGTACTTC. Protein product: CASSSDVGGSYEQYF.

The chain's CDR3 is CASRRGDVGELFF. CDR3 sequence (DNA): TGTGCCAGCAGAAGAGGGGATGTCGGGGAGCTGTTTTTT. This rearrangement joins TRBV7-3 to TRBJ2-2; D might be TRBD1 or TRBD2, each matching 5 bases. CDR3 length: 13 amino acids. Germline V gives CDR1 SGHTA, CDR2 FQGTGA. Trimming removed 6 bases at V and 7 bases at J, with 12 bases between.

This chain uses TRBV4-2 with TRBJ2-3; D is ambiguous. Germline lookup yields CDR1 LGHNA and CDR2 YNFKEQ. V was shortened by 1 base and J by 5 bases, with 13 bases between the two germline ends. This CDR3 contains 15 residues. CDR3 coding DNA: TGTGCCAGCAGCCAAGCGGAAATTTGGGGAGATACGCAGTATTTT. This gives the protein CASSQAEIWGDTQYF.

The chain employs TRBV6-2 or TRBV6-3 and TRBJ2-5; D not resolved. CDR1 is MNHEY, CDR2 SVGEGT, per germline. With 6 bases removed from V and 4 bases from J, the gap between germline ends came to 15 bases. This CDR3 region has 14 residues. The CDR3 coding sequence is TGTGCCAGCAGCAAGGGCCCGACGACAGAGACCCAGTACTTC. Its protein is CASSKGPTTETQYF.

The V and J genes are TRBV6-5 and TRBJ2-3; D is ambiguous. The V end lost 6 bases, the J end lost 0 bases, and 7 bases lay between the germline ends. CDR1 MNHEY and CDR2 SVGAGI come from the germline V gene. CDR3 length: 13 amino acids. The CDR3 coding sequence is TGTGCCAGCAGACGCGCTAGCACAGATACGCAGTATTTT. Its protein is CASRRASTDTQYF.